What follows describes a single T cell receptor beta chain. The data stem from a study of T-cell reconstitution after alpha-beta-depleted transplantation in children. V dropped 0 bases and J dropped 2 bases, with 7 bases sitting between them. The CDR3 runs 14 residues. Germline CDR1 reads SGDLS; CDR2 reads YYNGEE. It was with unique molecular identifiers that the TCRbeta library was prepared. TCRdb reprocessed the PCR reads via MiXCR and lists one record per CDR3 protein. This sample yields over 200,000 distinct CDR3 sequences, of which under 20% are seen a single time; about 39% belongs to the top ten.

Material: PBMCs, mostly from graft donor cells, obtained 360 days after TCRalphabeta/CD19-depleted stem cell transplant. The clonotype was recovered from a male patient aged 2 to 10 who had a stem cell transplant for acute lymphoblastic leukemia, so the T cells may come from the graft donor. The chain has TRBV9 and TRBJ2-3; TRBD2 might be the D (5 bases). CDR3 loop: CASSVGGDTDTQYF. DNA of the CDR3: TGTGCCAGCAGCGTAGGGGGAGACACAGATACGCAGTATTTT.